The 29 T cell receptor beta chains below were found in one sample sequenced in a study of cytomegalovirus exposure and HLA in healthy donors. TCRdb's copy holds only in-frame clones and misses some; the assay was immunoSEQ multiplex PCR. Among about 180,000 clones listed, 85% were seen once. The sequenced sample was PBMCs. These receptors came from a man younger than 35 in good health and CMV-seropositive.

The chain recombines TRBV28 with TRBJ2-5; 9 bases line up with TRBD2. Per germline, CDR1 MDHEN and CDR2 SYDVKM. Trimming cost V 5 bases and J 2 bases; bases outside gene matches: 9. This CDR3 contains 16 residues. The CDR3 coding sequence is TGTGCCAGCAGTGTTTATGCGGGAGGGCCGCAAGAGACCCAGTACTTC. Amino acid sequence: CASSVYAGGPQETQYF.

Here the CDR3 DNA reads TGTGCCAGCAGTCACGACAGGGGCTACGAGCAGTACTTC. Its protein product is CASSHDRGYEQYF. The gene calls are TRBV6-1 and TRBJ2-7; 8 positions match TRBD1. After removal of 5 bases from V and 3 bases from J, the junction contained 3 bases not matched to a gene. The germline V gene has CDR1 MNHNS and CDR2 SASEGT. This CDR3 is built from 13 residues.

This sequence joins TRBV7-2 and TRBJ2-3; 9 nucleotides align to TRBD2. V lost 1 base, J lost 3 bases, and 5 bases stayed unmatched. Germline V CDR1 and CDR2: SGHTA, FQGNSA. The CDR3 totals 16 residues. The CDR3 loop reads CASSLGRGRGTDTQYF. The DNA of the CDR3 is TGTGCCAGCAGCTTAGGCCGCGGGAGGGGTACAGATACGCAGTATTTT.

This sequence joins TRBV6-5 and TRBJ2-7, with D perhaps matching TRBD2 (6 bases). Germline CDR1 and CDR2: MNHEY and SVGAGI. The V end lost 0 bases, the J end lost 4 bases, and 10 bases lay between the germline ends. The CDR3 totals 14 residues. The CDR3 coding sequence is TGTGCCAGCAGTTACTCGGGGGGTAATTACGAGCAGTACTTC. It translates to CASSYSGGNYEQYF.

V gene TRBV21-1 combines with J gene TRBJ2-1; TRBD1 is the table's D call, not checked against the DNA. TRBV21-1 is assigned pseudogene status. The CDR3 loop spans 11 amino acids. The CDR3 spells CASTIGRGQFF. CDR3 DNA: TGTGCCAGCACCATAGGAAGGGGGCAGTTCTTC.

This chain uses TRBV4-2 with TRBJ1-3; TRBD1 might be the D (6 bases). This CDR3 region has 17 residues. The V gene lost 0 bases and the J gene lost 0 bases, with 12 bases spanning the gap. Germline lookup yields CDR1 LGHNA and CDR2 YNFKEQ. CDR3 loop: CASSQDLARGSGNTIYF. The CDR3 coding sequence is TGTGCCAGCAGCCAAGATCTCGCCAGGGGCTCTGGAAACACCATATATTTT.

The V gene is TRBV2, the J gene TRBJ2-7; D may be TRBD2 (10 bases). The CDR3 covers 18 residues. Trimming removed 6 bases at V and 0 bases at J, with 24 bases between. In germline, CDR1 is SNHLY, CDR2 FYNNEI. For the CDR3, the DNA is TGTGCCAGCAGGGGGACAGGGCATAGCGGGGGGCACTCCTACGAGCAGTACTTC. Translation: CASRGTGHSGGHSYEQYF.

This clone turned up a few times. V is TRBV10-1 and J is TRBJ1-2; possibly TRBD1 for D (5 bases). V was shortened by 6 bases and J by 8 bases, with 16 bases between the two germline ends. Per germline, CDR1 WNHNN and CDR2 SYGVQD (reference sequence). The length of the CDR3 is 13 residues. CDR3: CASRKGEERGYTF. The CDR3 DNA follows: TGCGCCAGCAGAAAAGGGGAAGAAAGAGGCTACACCTTC.

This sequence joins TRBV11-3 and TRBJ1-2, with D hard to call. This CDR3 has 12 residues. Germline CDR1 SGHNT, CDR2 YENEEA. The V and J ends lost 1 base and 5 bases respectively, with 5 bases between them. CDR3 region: CASSLGDYGYTF. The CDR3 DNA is TGTGCCAGCAGCTTAGGCGATTATGGCTACACCTTC.

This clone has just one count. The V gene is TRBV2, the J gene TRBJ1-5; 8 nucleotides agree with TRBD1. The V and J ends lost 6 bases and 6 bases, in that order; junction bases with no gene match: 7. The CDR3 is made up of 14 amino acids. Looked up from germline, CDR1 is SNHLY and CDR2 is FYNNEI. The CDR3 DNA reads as TGTGCCAGCAGCGGGGACAGGAGGGGTCAGCCCCAGCATTTT. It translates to CASSGDRRGQPQHF.

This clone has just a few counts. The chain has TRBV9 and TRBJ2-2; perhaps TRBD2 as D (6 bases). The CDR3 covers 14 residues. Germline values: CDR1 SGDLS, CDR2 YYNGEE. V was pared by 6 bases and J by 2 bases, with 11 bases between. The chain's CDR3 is CASNFGGNTGELFF. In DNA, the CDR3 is TGTGCCAGCAATTTCGGGGGTAACACCGGGGAGCTGTTTTTT.

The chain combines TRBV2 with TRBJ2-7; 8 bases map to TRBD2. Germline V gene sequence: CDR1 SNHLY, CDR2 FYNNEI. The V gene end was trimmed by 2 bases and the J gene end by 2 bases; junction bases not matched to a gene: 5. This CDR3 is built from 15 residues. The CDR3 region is CASSEMLAGPYEQYF. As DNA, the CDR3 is TGTGCCAGCAGTGAAATGCTAGCGGGTCCCTACGAGCAGTACTTC. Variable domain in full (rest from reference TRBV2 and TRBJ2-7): EPEVTQTPSHQVTQMGQEVILRCVPISNHLYFYWYRQILGQKVEFLVSFYNNEISEKSEIFDDQFSVERPDGSNFTLKIRSTKLEDSAMYFCASSEMLAGPYEQYFGPGTRLTVT.

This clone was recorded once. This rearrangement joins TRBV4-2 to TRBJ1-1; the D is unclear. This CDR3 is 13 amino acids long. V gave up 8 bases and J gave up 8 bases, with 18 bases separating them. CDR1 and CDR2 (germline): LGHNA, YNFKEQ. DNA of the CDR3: TGTGCCAGCTCCAAAGGACTACTGTTCGAAGCTTTCTTT. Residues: CASSKGLLFEAFF.

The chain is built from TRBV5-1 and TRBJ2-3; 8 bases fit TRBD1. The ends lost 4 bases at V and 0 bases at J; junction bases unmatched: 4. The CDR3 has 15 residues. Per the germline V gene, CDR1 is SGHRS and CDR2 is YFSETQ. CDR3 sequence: CASSLTGGSTDTQYF. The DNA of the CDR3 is TGCGCCAGCAGCCTAACAGGGGGGAGCACAGATACGCAGTATTTT.

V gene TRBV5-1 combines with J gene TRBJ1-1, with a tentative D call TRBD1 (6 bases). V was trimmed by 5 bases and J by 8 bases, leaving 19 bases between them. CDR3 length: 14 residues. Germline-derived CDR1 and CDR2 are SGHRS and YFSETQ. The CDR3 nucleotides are TGCGCCAGCAGACGCGGGGGGGGGCCCAGCGAAGCTTTCTTT. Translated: CASRRGGGPSEAFF.

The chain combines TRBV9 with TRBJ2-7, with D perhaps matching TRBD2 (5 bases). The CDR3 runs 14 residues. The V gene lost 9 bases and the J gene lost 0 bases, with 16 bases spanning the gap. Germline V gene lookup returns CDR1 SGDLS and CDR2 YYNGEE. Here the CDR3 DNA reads TGTGCCACCCATACTTCGGACTTCTCCTACGAGCAGTACTTC. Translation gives CATHTSDFSYEQYF.

The chain's CDR3 is CASSEEGNQPQHF. CDR3 DNA: TGTGCCAGCAGTGAGGAGGGGAATCAGCCCCAGCATTTT. This rearrangement joins TRBV2 to TRBJ1-5, with D possibly matching TRBD1 (5 bases). The CDR3 covers 13 residues. Germline CDR1 is SNHLY and CDR2 is FYNNEI. Trimming removed 3 bases at V and 4 bases at J, with 7 bases between.

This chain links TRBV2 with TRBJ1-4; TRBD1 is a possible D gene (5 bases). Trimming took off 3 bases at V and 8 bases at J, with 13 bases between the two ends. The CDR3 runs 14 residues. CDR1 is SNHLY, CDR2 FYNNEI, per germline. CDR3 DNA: TGTGCCAGCAGTGACCCAGGGTTAGGGGAAAAACTGTTTTTT. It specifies CASSDPGLGEKLFF.

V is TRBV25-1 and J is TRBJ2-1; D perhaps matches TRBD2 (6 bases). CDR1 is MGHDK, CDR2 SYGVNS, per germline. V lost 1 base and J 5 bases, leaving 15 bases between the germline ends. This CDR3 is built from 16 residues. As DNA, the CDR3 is TGTGCCAGCAGTGAATTGGAGGGACGTATACACAATGAGCAGTTCTTC. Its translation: CASSELEGRIHNEQFF.

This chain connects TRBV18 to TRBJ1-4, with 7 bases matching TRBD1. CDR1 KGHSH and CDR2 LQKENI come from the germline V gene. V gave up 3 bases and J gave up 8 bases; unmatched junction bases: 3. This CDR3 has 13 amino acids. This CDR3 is CASSPQGEEKLFF. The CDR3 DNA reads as TGTGCCAGCTCACCGCAGGGGGAAGAAAAACTGTTTTTT. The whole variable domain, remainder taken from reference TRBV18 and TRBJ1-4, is NAGVMQNPRHLVRRRGQEARLRCSPMKGHSHVYWYRQLPEEGLKFMVYLQKENIIDESGMPKERFSAEFPKEGPSILRIQQVVRGDSAAYFCASSPQGEEKLFFGSGTQLSVL.

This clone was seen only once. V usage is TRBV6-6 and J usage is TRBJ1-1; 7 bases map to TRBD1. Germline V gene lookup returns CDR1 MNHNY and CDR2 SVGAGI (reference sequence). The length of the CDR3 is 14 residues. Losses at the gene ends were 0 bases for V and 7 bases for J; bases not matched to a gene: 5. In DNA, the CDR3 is TGTGCCAGCAGTTACTCCCAGGGGGGAGATGAAGCTTTCTTT. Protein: CASSYSQGGDEAFF.

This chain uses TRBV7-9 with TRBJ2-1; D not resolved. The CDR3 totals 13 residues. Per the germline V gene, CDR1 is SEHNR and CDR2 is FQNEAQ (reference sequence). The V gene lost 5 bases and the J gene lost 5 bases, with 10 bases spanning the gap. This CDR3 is CASSPEPNNEQFF. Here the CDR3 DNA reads TGTGCCAGCAGCCCCGAGCCAAACAATGAGCAGTTCTTC.

CDR3 region: CASSPQGGGGTEAFF. The CDR3 DNA sequence: TGTGCCAGCAGCCCTCAGGGTGGGGGGGGCACTGAAGCTTTCTTT. The rearrangement joins TRBV7-9 to TRBJ1-1; a possible D gene is TRBD1 (5 bases). Trimming removed 5 bases at V and 4 bases at J, with 17 bases between. Germline V lookup: CDR1 SEHNR, CDR2 FQNEAQ (reference sequence). CDR3 length: 15 amino acids. The full variable domain, in which reference TRBV7-9 and TRBJ1-1 provide the parts outside the CDR3, is DTGVSQNPRHKITKRGQNVTFRCDPISEHNRLYWYRQTLGQGPEFLTYFQNEAQLEKSRLLSDRFSAERPKGSFSTLEIQRTEQGDSAMYLCASSPQGGGGTEAFFGQGTRLTVV.

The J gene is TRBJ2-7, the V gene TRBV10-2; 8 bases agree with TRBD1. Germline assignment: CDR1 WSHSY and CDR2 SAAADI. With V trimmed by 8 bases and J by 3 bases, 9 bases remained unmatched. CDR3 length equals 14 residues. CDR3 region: CASCPDRENYEQYF. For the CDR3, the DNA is TGCGCCAGCTGCCCGGACAGGGAAAACTACGAGCAGTACTTC.

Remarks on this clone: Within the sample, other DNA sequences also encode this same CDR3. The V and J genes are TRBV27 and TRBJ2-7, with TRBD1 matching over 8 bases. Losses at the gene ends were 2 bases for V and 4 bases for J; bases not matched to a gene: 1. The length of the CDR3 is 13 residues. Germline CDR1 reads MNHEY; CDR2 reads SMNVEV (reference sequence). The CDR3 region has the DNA TGTGCCAGCAGTTTAGACAGGGGATACGAGCAGTACTTC. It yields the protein CASSLDRGYEQYF.

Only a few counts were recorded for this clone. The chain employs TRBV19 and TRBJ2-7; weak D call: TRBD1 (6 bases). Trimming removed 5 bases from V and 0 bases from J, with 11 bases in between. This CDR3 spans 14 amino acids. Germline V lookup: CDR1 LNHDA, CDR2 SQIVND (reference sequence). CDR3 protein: CASSETGFSYEQYF. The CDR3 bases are TGTGCCAGTAGTGAAACAGGGTTCTCCTACGAGCAGTACTTC.

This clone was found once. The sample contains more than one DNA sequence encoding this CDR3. The CDR3 sequence: CVSDRNTGELFF. The CDR3 nucleotides are TGTGTCTCCGACAGGAACACCGGGGAGCTGTTTTTT. This chain connects TRBV30 to TRBJ2-2, with D possibly TRBD1 on 5 matching bases. The CDR3 consists of 12 residues. Germline V gene data show CDR1 as GTSNPN and CDR2 as SVGIG (reference sequence).

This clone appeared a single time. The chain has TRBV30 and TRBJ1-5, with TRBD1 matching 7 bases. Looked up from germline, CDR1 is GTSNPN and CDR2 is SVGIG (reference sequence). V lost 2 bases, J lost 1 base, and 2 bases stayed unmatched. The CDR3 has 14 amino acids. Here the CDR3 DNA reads TGTGCCTGGAGTCCAGGGGGGAGCAATCAGCCCCAGCATTTT. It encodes CAWSPGGSNQPQHF.

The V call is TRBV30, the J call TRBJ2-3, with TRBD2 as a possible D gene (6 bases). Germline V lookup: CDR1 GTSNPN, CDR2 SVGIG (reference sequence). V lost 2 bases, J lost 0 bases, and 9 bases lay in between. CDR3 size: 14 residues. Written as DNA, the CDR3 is TGTGCCTGGAGTCTAGCGACGAGCACAGATACGCAGTATTTT. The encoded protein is CAWSLATSTDTQYF. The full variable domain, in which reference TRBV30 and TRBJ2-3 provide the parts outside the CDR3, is SQTIHQWPATLVQPVGSPLSLECTVEGTSNPNLYWYRQAAGRGLQLLFYSVGIGQISSEVPQNLSASRPQDRQFILSSKKLLLSDSGFYLCAWSLATSTDTQYFGPGTRLTVL.